The table lists the clone carrying this T cell receptor (beta chain) with many counts. This sample is part of a study of neurological immune-mediated disorders. The cDNA was generated through 5'RACE incorporating 10-nucleotide random UMIs. Sequencing of 15-18 subjects in each run yielded over 160 million TCR-beta sequences. TCRdb itself ran the 5' RACE reads through MiXCR, one entry per CDR3 protein. The sample yields 65,000 to 85,000 distinct CDR3 sequences, 3.2% seen once. The germline V gene has CDR1 SGHRS and CDR2 YFSETQ. This CDR3 is 14 amino acids long. V lost 0 bases and J lost 12, with 19 bases in between.

The chain joins TRBV5-1 to TRBJ2-7, with a weak D call TRBD1 (7 bases). This TCR came from a woman aged 50 to 60 with multiple sclerosis. The sequencing sample was made of PBMCs. The CDR3 DNA is TGCGCCAGCAGCTTGGATCAGGGGGGCTACGAAGGGTACTTC. Amino acids: CASSLDQGGYEGYF.